This T cell receptor beta chain was identified during a study of T-cell memory formation after mild COVID-19. Study background: The TCR clusters were mostly specific to one donor.

CDR3 length equals 16 residues. Germline V gives CDR1 SGHVS, CDR2 FQNEAQ. Trimming cost V 5 bases and J 6 bases; bases outside gene matches: 6. TCRdb analysed the 5' RACE reads with MiXCR anew, one entry per CDR3 protein. The sample carries tens of thousands of distinct CDR3 sequences, around 13% recorded once. Many counts were recorded for this clonotype. The chain employs TRBV7-8 and TRBJ2-1; TRBD2 aligns across 14 bases. The sample was PBMCs or a T cell subset sorted from them (not recorded which). The receptor comes from an adult woman who had mild COVID-19 (a few samples of this study predate the infection). Cell type and time point are not known. The chain's CDR3 is CASSNRLAGGPNEQFF. Here the CDR3 DNA reads TGTGCCAGCAGCAATCGACTAGCGGGAGGGCCCAATGAGCAGTTCTTC.